Presented here are 26 T cell receptor beta chains from one specimen sequenced in a study. TCRdb reprocessed the 5' RACE reads via MiXCR and lists one record per CDR3 protein. This table holds almost 9,000 distinct CDR3 sequences, roughly a quarter found once. Input material: naive CD4+ T cells sorted from a lymph node. Indicated subset: naive CD4+ T cells, CD4+CD45RA+CD25-. Every receptor here comes from a female donor with breast cancer.

The chain employs TRBV10-1 and TRBJ1-2, with D maybe TRBD1 (6 bases). The V and J ends lost 3 bases and 3 bases respectively, with 8 bases between them. CDR1 WNHNN and CDR2 SYGVQD come from the germline V gene (reference sequence). The CDR3 covers 13 residues. In DNA form, the CDR3 reads TGCGCCAGCAGTGAAAAGGGGGACTATGGCTACACCTTC. It encodes CASSEKGDYGYTF.

This clonotype qualifies as medium-sized (0.01 to 0.1%). The chain joins TRBV9 to TRBJ1-1, with a tentative D call TRBD1 (5 bases). The V end was cut by 4 bases, the J end by 4 bases, with 14 bases between. Per the germline V gene, CDR1 is SGDLS and CDR2 is YYNGEE. This CDR3 contains 14 residues. As DNA, the CDR3 is TGTGCCAGCAGCCCCCGGGGGGGGTTCACTGAAGCTTTCTTT. This translates into CASSPRGGFTEAFF.

V usage is TRBV5-1 and J usage is TRBJ2-2; unclear D gene. The CDR3 is 12 residues long. Germline-derived CDR1 and CDR2 are SGHRS and YFSETQ. Between the trimmed V and J ends, which lost 2 bases and 3 bases, there was a span of 2 bases. CDR3 sequence reads: CASSFDTGELFF. The DNA for the CDR3 is TGCGCCAGCAGCTTTGACACCGGGGAGCTGTTTTTT.

This clonotype was detected ten times or more. The chain joins TRBV18 to TRBJ1-4; D is undetermined. Trimming took off 6 bases at V and 2 bases at J, with 7 bases between the two ends. CDR1 and CDR2 from the germline V gene are KGHSH and LQKENI. The length of the CDR3 is 13 residues. The CDR3 region is CASSAPTNEKLFF. The CDR3 region has the DNA TGTGCCAGCTCGGCTCCTACTAATGAAAAACTGTTTTTT.

This chain connects TRBV20-1 to TRBJ1-3; D gene uncertain. Trimming shortened V by 3 bases and J by 1 base, and 10 bases separated the two germline ends. The CDR3 consists of 14 residues. Looked up from germline, CDR1 is DFQATT and CDR2 is SNEGSKA (reference sequence). The CDR3 sequence is CSAREGGSGNTIYF. The CDR3 DNA is TGCAGTGCTAGGGAGGGAGGATCTGGAAACACCATATATTTT.

With regard to this clonotype: Given the absence of the conserved phenylalanine or tryptophan at the CDR3 end, a read error is likely. The V and J genes are TRBV6-5 and TRBJ1-1, with a tentative D call TRBD1 (6 bases). CDR1 MNHEY and CDR2 SVGAGI come from the germline V gene. V was cut by 0 bases and J by 5 bases, with 19 bases left in between. The CDR3 spans 17 residues. The CDR3 here is CASSYSKREGGKTEAFS. The DNA for the CDR3 is TGTGCCAGCAGTTACTCGAAGCGGGAGGGGGGAAAAACTGAAGCTTTCTCT.

The chain combines TRBV27 with TRBJ2-2; D gene unclear. The CDR3 totals 14 residues. Deletions cut 3 bases from V and 0 bases from J, with 5 bases between. Germline CDR1 is MNHEY and CDR2 is SMNVEV (reference sequence). The CDR3 region is CASSFTANTGELFF. The CDR3 DNA sequence: TGTGCCAGCAGTTTTACAGCGAACACCGGGGAGCTGTTTTTT.

This clonotype was found a few times. The V gene is TRBV19, the J gene TRBJ2-2; TRBD2 might be the D (6 bases). The V gene lost 11 bases and the J gene lost 4 bases, with 23 bases spanning the gap. Germline CDR1 LNHDA, CDR2 SQIVND (reference sequence). The CDR3 totals 16 residues. The CDR3 coding sequence is TGTGCCCGACACGCAGCTAGCGAGATGACCACCGGGGAGCTGTTTTTT. Encoded protein: CARHAASEMTTGELFF. Filled out from reference TRBV19 and TRBJ2-2, the complete variable domain reads DGGITQSPKYLFRKEGQNVTLSCEQNLNHDAMYWYRQDPGQGLRLIYYSQIVNDFQKGDIAEGYSVSREKKESFPLTVTSAQKNPTAFYLCARHAASEMTTGELFFGEGSRLTVL.

This clonotype ranks as medium-sized (0.01 to 0.1%). The rearrangement links TRBV9 to TRBJ2-3; 9 bases align to TRBD2. Looked up from germline, CDR1 is SGDLS and CDR2 is YYNGEE. V lost 0 bases, J lost 4 bases, and 6 bases stayed unmatched. The CDR3 is 16 residues long. The CDR3 DNA reads TGTGCCAGCAGCGTAGGGAATAGCGGGGGCCCAGATACGCAGTATTTT. Translated: CASSVGNSGGPDTQYF.

Note on this clonotype: This clone may be a read error of a much larger clone one base away. The V call is TRBV5-6, the J call TRBJ1-4; no definite D call. The CDR3 loop spans 15 amino acids. Germline V gene data show CDR1 as SGHDT and CDR2 as YYEEEE. V was shortened by 7 bases and J by 0 bases, with 13 bases between the two germline ends. The CDR3 DNA reads as TGTGCCAGCGGCCCAATGTCCGCAACTAATGAAAAACTGTTTTTT. It codes for CASGPMSATNEKLFF. Using reference TRBV5-6 and TRBJ1-4 for the parts outside the CDR3, the full variable domain is DAGVTQSPTHLIKTRGQQVTLRCSPKSGHDTVSWYQQALGQGPQFIFQYYEEEERQRGNFPDRFSGHQFPNYSSELNVNALLLGDSALYLCASGPMSATNEKLFFGSGTQLSVL.

This clonotype is classed as medium-sized. The V call is TRBV20-1, the J call TRBJ2-7, with a tentative D call TRBD2 (5 bases). The CDR3 length is 12 residues. Trimming shortened V by 3 bases and J by 0 bases, and 6 bases separated the two germline ends. Germline CDR1 reads DFQATT; CDR2 reads SNEGSKA (reference sequence). The CDR3 DNA reads as TGCAGTGCTAGCGGGGACTCCTACGAGCAGTACTTC. Protein: CSASGDSYEQYF.

This clonotype was found a few times. Here the CDR3 DNA reads TGTGCCAGCAGCGATCAAAGGAGCACTGAAGCTTTCTTT. It codes for CASSDQRSTEAFF. The chain uses TRBV7-6 and TRBJ1-1; the D is unclear. CDR1 and CDR2 (germline): SGHVS, FNYEAQ. The germline V and J ends were trimmed by 5 bases and 4 bases, with 11 bases remaining between them. The CDR3 length is 13 residues.

This clonotype was recorded many times. The chain uses TRBV4-1 and TRBJ2-1, with 15 bases matching TRBD2. This CDR3 region has 18 residues. Germline CDR1 MGHRA, CDR2 YSYEKL. The ends lost 0 bases at V and 8 bases at J; junction bases unmatched: 8. The DNA for the CDR3 is TGCGCCAGCAGCCAAGATCTAGGACTAGCGGGAGGGCCCTATGAGCAGTTCTTC. It translates to CASSQDLGLAGGPYEQFF.

The rearrangement uses TRBV7-8 and TRBJ2-4; no clear D. Trimming shortened V by 1 base and J by 7 bases, and 17 bases separated the two germline ends. Germline assignment: CDR1 SGHVS and CDR2 FQNEAQ. CDR3 size: 16 residues. The CDR3 loop is CASSLDPGPRSNIQYF. The DNA of the CDR3 is TGTGCCAGCAGCTTAGATCCCGGCCCGCGCAGTAACATTCAGTACTTC.

Notes on this clonotype: The conserved phenylalanine or tryptophan is not found at the CDR3 terminus, so this likely reflects a read error. The chain is built from TRBV25-1 and TRBJ2-3; D unresolved. The CDR3 spans 13 residues. The V gene's germline CDR1 is MGHDK and CDR2 SYGVNS. CDR3 coding DNA: TGTGCCAGCAGTGGTGACAACACAGTTACGCAGTATGTT. It is translated as CASSGDNTVTQYV.

V usage is TRBV30 and J usage is TRBJ1-5; 8 bases match TRBD1. The CDR3 is 13 amino acids. CDR1 is GTSNPN, CDR2 SVGIG, per germline (reference sequence). Trimming removed 5 bases from V and 6 bases from J; junction bases left unmatched: 6. CDR3 in amino acids: CAWGGTGIQPQHF. CDR3 bases: TGTGCCTGGGGCGGGACAGGAATTCAGCCCCAGCATTTT.

This clonotype occurred a few times. A much larger clone differs from this one at a single base, so this may be a read error. The chain links TRBV29-1 to TRBJ1-1, with D unresolved. V was clipped by 3 bases and J by 1 base, with 9 bases between them. The V gene's germline CDR1 is SQVTM and CDR2 ANQGSEA. The CDR3 has 13 residues. The CDR3 spells CSVEVLTNTEAFF. The CDR3 bases are TGCAGCGTTGAGGTGCTAACGAACACTGAAGCTTTCTTT.

The chain recombines TRBV27 with TRBJ1-2; D is possibly TRBD1 (6 bases). Germline lookup yields CDR1 MNHEY and CDR2 SMNVEV (reference sequence). The CDR3 contains 14 residues. Trimming left V 3 bases short and J 4 bases short, with 12 bases between. The CDR3 reads CASSLRGMGYGYTF. The CDR3 DNA reads as TGTGCCAGCAGTTTGAGGGGGATGGGCTATGGCTACACCTTC.

There are many counts of this clonotype. The chain is built from TRBV24-1 and TRBJ2-2; D may be TRBD2 (5 bases). V was trimmed by 5 bases and J by 2 bases, leaving 17 bases between them. The CDR3 spans 17 residues. Germline V gene data show CDR1 as KGHDR and CDR2 as SFDVKD. CDR3 amino acids: CATSGWRSGSNTGELFF. In nucleotides, the CDR3 is TGTGCCACCAGTGGTTGGAGGAGCGGATCTAACACCGGGGAGCTGTTTTTT.

About this clonotype itself: This may arise from a read error, as a much more abundant clone is one base away. Because it lacks the conserved phenylalanine or tryptophan at the end, this CDR3 is likely a read error. V gene TRBV6-5 combines with J gene TRBJ2-1; D unclear. The length of the CDR3 is 15 residues. Germline-derived CDR1 and CDR2 are MNHEY and SVGAGI. The V gene lost 0 bases and the J gene lost 0 bases, with 6 bases spanning the gap. The CDR3 protein is CASSYSSPSYNEQFS. CDR3 nucleotides: TGTGCCAGCAGTTACTCCAGCCCCTCCTACAATGAGCAGTTCTCC.

As concerns this clonotype: This may arise from a read error, as a much more abundant clone is one base away. V and J are TRBV18 and TRBJ2-5; D ambiguous. Germline CDR1 KGHSH, CDR2 LQKENI. V lost 2 bases to trimming and J lost 7 bases, with 8 bases between them. The CDR3 is 12 amino acids. CDR3 region: CASSPCIGTQYF. Written as DNA, the CDR3 is TGTGCCAGCTCACCATGCATAGGGACCCAGTACTTC.

V usage is TRBV18 and J usage is TRBJ2-7; D is undetermined. Trimming left V 2 bases short and J 2 bases short, with 7 bases between. Per germline, CDR1 KGHSH and CDR2 LQKENI. The CDR3 contains 13 residues. The chain's CDR3 is CASSPATTYEQYF. For the CDR3, the DNA is TGTGCCAGCTCACCAGCGACGACCTACGAGCAGTACTTC.

As to this clonotype: The final CDR3 position lacks the conserved phenylalanine or tryptophan, pointing to a likely read error. The rearrangement uses TRBV5-1 and TRBJ2-7; 11 nucleotides agree with TRBD1. CDR1 SGHRS and CDR2 YFSETQ come from the germline V gene. Trimming cost V 5 bases and J 2 bases; bases outside gene matches: 15. The CDR3 has 18 amino acids. The CDR3 coding sequence is TGCGCCAGCAGAAGATATGCCGGGACAGGGGGGTCAGCCTACGAGCAGTACCTC. Its protein is CASRRYAGTGGSAYEQYL.

Notes on this clonotype: A much larger clone differs by one base, so this may be a read error. V is TRBV7-3 and J is TRBJ2-1; D remains unclear. The CDR3 has 14 amino acids. From germline, CDR1 is SGHTA and CDR2 FQGTGA. Between the trimmed V and J ends, which lost 5 bases and 0 bases, there was a span of 8 bases. The CDR3 nucleotides are TGTGCCAGCAGCCCCTGGCCCTCCTACAATGAGCAGTTCTTC. This gives the protein CASSPWPSYNEQFF.

Worth noting for this clonotype: The junction does not match germline at one end; this may be a read error. The rearrangement joins TRBV5-1 to TRBJ2-1, with D possibly matching TRBD2 (6 bases). CDR3 length: 15 amino acids. The germline CDR1 and CDR2 sequences are SGHRS and YFSETQ. The CDR3 region is CASSLDGDSYNEQSF. The CDR3 bases are TGTGCCAGCAGCTTGGATGGGGACTCCTACAATGAGCAGTCCTTC.

The chain links TRBV18 to TRBJ2-1; D might be TRBD2 (6 bases). CDR3 length: 14 amino acids. Trimming took off 0 bases at V and 8 bases at J, with 11 bases between the two ends. Germline V gene sequence: CDR1 KGHSH, CDR2 LQKENI. The CDR3 DNA follows: TGTGCCAGCTCACCACCAGGGAGGAGGGATGAGCAGTTCTTC. Translated: CASSPPGRRDEQFF. Looking up the rest from reference TRBV18 and TRBJ2-1 gives the full variable domain: NAGVMQNPRHLVRRRGQEARLRCSPMKGHSHVYWYRQLPEEGLKFMVYLQKENIIDESGMPKERFSAEFPKEGPSILRIQQVVRGDSAAYFCASSPPGRRDEQFFGPGTRLTVL.